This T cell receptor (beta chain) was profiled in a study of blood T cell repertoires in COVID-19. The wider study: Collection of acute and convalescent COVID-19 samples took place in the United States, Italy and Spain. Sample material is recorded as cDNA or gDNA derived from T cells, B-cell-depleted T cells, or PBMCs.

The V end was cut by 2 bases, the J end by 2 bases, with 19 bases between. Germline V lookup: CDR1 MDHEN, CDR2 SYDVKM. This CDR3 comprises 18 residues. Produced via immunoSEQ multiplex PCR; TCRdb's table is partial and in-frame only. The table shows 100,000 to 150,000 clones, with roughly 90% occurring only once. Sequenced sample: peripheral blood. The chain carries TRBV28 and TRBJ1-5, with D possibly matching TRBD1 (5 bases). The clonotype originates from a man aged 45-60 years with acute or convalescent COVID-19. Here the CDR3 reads CASSLITLGGLGNQPQHF. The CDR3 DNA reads TGTGCCAGCAGTTTAATCACCCTCGGGGGGTTGGGCAATCAGCCCCAGCATTTT.